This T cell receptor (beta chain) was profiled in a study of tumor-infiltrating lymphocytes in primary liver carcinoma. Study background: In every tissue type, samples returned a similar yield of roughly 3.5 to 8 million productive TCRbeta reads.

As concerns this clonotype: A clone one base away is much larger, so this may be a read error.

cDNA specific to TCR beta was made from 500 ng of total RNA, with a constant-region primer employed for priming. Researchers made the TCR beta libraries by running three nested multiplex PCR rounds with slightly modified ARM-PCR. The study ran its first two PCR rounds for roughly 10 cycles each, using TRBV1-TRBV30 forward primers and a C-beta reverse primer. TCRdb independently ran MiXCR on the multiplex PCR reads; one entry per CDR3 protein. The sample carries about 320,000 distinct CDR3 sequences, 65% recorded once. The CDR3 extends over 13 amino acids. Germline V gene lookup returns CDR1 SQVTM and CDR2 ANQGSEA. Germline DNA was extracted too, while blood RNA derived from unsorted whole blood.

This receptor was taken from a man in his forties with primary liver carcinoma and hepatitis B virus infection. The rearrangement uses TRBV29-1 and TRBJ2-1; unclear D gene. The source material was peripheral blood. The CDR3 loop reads CSFDITRHNEQFF. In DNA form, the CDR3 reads TGCAGCTTTGATATAACTCGGCACAATGAGCAGTTCTTC.